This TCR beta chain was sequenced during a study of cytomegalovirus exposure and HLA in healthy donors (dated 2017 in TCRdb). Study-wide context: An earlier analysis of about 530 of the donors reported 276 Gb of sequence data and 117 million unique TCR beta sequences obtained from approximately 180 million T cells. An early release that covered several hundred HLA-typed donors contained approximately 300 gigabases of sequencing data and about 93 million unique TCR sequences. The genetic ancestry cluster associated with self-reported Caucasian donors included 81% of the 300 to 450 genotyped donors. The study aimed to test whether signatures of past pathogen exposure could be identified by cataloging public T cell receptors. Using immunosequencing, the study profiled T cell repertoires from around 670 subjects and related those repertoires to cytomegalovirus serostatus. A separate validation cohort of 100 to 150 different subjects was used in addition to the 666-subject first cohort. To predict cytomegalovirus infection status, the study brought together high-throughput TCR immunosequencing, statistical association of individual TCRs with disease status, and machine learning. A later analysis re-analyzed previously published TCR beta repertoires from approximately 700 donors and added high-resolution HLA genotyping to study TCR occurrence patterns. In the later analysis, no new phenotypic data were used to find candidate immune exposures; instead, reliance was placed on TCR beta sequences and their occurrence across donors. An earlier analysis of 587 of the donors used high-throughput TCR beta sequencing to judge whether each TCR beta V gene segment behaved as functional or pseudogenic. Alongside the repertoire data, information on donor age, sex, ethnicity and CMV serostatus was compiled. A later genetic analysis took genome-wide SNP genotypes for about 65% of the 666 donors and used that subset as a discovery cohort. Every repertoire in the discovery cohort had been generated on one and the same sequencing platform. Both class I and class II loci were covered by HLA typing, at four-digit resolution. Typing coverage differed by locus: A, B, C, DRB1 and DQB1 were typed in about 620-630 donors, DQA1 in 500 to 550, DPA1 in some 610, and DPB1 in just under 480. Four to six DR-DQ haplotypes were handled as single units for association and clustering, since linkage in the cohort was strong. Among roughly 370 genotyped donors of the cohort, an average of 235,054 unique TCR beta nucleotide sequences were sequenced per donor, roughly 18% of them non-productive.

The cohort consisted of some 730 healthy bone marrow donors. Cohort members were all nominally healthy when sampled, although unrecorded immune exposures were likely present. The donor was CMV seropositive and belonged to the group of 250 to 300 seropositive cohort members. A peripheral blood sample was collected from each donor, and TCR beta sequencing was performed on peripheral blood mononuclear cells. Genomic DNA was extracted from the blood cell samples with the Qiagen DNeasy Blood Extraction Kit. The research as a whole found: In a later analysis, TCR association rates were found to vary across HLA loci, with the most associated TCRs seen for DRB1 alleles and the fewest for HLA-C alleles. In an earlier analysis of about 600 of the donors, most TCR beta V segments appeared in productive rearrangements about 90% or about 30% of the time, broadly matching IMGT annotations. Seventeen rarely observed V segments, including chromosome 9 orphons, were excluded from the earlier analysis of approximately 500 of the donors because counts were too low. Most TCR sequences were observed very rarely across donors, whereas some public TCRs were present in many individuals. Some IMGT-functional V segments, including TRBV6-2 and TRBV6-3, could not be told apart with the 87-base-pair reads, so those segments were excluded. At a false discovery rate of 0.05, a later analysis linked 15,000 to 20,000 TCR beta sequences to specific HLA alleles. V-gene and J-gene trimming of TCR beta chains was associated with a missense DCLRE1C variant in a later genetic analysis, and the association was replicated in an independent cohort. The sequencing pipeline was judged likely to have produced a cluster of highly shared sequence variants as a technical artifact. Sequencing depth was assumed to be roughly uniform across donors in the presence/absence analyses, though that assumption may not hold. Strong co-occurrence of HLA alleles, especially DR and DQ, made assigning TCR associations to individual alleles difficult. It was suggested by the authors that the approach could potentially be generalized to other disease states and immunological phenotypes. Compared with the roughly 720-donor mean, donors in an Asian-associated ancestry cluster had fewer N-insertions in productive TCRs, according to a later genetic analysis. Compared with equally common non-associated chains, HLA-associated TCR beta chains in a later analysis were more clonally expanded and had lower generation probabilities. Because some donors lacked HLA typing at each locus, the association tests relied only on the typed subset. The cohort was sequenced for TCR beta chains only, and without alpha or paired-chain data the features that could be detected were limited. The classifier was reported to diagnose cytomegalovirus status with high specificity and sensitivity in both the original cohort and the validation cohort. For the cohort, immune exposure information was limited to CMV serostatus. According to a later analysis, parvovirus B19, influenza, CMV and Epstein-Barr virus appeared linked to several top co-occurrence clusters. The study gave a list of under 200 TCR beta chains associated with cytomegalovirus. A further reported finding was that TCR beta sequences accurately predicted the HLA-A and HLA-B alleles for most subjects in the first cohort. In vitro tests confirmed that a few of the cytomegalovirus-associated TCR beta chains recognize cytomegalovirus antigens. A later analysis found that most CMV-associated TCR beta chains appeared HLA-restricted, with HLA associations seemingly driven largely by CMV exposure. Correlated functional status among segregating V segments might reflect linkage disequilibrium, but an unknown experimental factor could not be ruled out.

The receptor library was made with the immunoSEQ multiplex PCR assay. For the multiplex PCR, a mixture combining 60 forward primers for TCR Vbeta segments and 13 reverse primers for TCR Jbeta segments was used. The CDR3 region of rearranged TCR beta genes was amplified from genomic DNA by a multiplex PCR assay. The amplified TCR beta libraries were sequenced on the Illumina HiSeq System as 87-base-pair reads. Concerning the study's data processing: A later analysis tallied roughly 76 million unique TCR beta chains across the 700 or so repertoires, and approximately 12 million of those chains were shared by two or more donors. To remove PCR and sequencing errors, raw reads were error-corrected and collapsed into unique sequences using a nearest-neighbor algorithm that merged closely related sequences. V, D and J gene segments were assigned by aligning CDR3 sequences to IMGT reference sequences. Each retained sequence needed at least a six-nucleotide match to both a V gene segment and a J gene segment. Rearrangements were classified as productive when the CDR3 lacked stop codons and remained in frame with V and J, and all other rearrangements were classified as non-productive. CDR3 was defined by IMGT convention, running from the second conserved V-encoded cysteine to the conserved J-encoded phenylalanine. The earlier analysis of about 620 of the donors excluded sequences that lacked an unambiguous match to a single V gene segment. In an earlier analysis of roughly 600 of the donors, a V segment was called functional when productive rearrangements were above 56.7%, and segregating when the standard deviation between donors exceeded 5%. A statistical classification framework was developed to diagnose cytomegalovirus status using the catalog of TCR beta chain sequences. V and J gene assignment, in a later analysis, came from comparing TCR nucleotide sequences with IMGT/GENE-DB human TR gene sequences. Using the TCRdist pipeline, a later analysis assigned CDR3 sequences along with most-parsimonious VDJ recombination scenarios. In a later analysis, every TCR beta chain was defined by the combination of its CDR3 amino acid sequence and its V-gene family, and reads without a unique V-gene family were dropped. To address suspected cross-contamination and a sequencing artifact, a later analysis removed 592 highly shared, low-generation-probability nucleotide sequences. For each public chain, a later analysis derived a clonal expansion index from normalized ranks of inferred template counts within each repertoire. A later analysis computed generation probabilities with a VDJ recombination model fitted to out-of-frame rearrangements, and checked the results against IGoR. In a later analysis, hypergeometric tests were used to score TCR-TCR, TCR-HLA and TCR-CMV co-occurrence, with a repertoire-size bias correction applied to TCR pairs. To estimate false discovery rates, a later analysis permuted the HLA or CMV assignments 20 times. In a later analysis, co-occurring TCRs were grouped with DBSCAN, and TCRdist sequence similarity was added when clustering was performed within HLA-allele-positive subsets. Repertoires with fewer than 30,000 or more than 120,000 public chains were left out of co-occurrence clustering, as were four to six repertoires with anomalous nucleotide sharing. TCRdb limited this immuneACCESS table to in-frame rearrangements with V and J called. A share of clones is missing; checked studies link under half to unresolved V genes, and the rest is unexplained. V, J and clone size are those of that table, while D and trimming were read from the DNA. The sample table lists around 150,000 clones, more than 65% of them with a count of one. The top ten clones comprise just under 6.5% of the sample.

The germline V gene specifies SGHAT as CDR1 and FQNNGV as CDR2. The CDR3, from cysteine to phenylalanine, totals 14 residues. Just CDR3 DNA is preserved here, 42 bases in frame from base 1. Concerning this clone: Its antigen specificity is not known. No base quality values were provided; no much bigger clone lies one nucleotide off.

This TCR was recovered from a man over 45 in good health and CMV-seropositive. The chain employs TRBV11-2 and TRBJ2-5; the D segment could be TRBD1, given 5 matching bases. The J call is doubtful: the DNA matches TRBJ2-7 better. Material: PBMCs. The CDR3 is CASSLDRVSDEQYF. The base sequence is TGTGCCAGCAGCTTAGACAGGGTGTCGGACGAGCAGTACTTC.